Listed here are 4 T cell receptor beta chains from one sample, sequenced in a study of T cells after yellow fever vaccination. TCRdb re-analysed the 5' RACE reads in MiXCR, keeping a single row per CDR3 protein. In the table there are some 110,000 distinct CDR3 sequences, under 8.5% of which are singletons. The material was CD4+ T cells sorted from PBMCs, obtained 9 to 11 days after the first yellow fever vaccination. The receptors come from a man aged 18 to 30 who received the YFV17D yellow fever vaccine.

This clonotype was picked up many times. The genes are TRBV28 and TRBJ1-5, with D uncertain. Trimming cost V 3 bases and J 9 bases, with 9 bases left between them. The germline V gene encodes CDR1 MDHEN and CDR2 SYDVKM. The length of the CDR3 is 12 residues. The CDR3 coding sequence is TGTGCCAGCAGTTTCGTCCTGGGGCCCCAGCATTTT. It translates to CASSFVLGPQHF.

This clonotype has a count of ten or more. The rearrangement joins TRBV3-1 to TRBJ1-6; D not certain. Trimming pared 8 bases from V and 9 bases from J, leaving 11 bases between. CDR1 is LGHDT, CDR2 YNNKEL, per germline (reference sequence). CDR3 length: 12 amino acids. DNA of the CDR3: TGTGCCAGCGGAGACTCAGGTTCACCCCTCCACTTT. Translating gives CASGDSGSPLHF.

This clonotype was seen ten or more times. The J gene is TRBJ1-1, the V gene TRBV3-1; TRBD1 is a possible D gene (5 bases). Germline assignment: CDR1 LGHDT and CDR2 YNNKEL (reference sequence). The V gene lost 1 base and the J gene lost 0 bases, with 12 bases spanning the gap. The CDR3 spans 16 residues. CDR3 coding DNA: TGTGCCAGCAGCCAAGCCCGGGGGATTATGAACACTGAAGCTTTCTTT. As protein: CASSQARGIMNTEAFF.

This clonotype has at least ten counts. The chain uses TRBV12-3 or TRBV12-4 and TRBJ1-1, with D unclear. The germline V and J ends were trimmed by 3 bases and 4 bases, with 9 bases remaining between them. This CDR3 spans 13 amino acids. In nucleotides, the CDR3 is TGTGCCAGCAGTTTGAGGGCAGGCACTGAAGCTTTCTTT. As protein: CASSLRAGTEAFF.